This record concerns one TCR beta chain sequence. Sequencing was at deep level. Assay used: immunoSEQ multiplex PCR; TCRdb lists only in-frame clones, some missing. The sample shows 2 million to 2.5 million clones, 93% of them seen only once. The record originates from a study of shared clonotypes between healthy human individuals. Caucasian adults residing in Nashville, Tennessee made up all the donors. After removal of 11 bases from V and 3 bases from J, the junction contained 15 bases not matched to a gene. The CDR3 spans 16 residues. Germline loops: CDR1 MNHEY, CDR2 SMNVEV (reference sequence). What was sequenced was naive CD4+ T cells from PBMCs. The subset denotes: CD45RA+ positively selected. The V and J genes are TRBV27 and TRBJ2-1; 8 bases line up with TRBD2. The clonotype comes from a man younger than 30 in good health. Some clones in this sample may be carry-over from other donors' samples. The CDR3 DNA sequence: TGTGCCCTCTGGGTGGAGCGGGAGTCGATCTACAATGAGCAGTTCTTC. Residues: CALWVERESIYNEQFF.